What follows is one T cell receptor (beta chain) and its context. This clone appeared a few times. Which antigen it targets is not known. Base qualities are missing; no much larger clone stands one base away. The sample is drawn from a study of STAT5B mutations in CD4+ large granular lymphocyte leukemia (dated by TCRdb to between 2021 and 2022). Regarding the study in general: When cryopreserved patient cells were available, CD8+ cells were depleted as a first step, and selection with anti-CD4 microbeads followed. The study compared the TCRbeta repertoires of patients with CD4+ T-cell large granular lymphocyte leukemia against those of healthy blood donors. The purity of purified fractions was confirmed by flow cytometry on FACSCanto II or FACSVerse to exceed 95% among lymphocytes.

The immunoSEQ assay at survey resolution was applied to genomic DNA for sequencing of TCRbeta rearrangements. As for the authors' bioinformatics: Clonotypes above 5% of the repertoire were treated as putative leukemic clones, yielding around 63 across approximately 28 patients. In the TCR sequencing data, the lowest productive clonotype frequency that could be detected was 2.59 x 10-5. Only productive TCRbeta rearrangements, meaning sequences that were complete and in-frame, were kept for the analyses. The clonality of each sample was calculated as Simpson clonality in the immunoSEQ Analyzer version 3.0. Clones were binned by frequency as very rare, small, medium, large (1-20%) or hyperexpanded (>20%). Generation probabilities were estimated with OLGA 1.2.3, V-gene circos plots were made with VDJtools, specificities were looked up in VDJdb, and CDR3 motifs were identified with GLIPH. Imported from immuneACCESS, the table was reduced by TCRdb to in-frame sequences with V and J called. These copies leave out some clones; in studies compared against another copy, an unresolved V gene accounts for under half, and the cause of the remainder is not known. That table is the source of V, J and clone size, and D and trimming were worked out from the DNA. This sample lists fewer than 6,000 clones; around four fifths were detected once. In total, the top ten clones hold roughly 57% of the sample.

Patients with CD4+ T-LGLL were recruited at hematology units in Padova (Italy), Helsinki (Finland) and Shinshu (Japan). Patient samples were bead-purified CD4+, CD4+CD8+, CD57+ or CD56+ fractions, or unselected PBMC, depending on sample availability. The TCRbeta data from patients were combined with somatic STAT5B mutation profiles that came from deep amplicon sequencing of the same DNA. All TCR-sequenced material derived from peripheral blood: patient blood samples and healthy donor buffy coats. Ficoll-Hypaque gradient centrifugation was used to isolate peripheral blood mononuclear cells. The Gentra Puregene Cell and Tissue kit was used for genomic DNA extraction, and quantification was performed on a Qubit 2.0 fluorometer. Paper-wide results and their limitations: Data were not HLA-matched; higher clonality in CD4+ versus CD8+ T-LGLL could reflect the relatively small sample size. Main leukemic clonotypes were private to each patient, although roughly 25% of the main leukemic clonotypes were found at low frequency in the non-leukemic repertoires of other patients. Greater clonality appeared to be present in CD4-sorted patient repertoires than in healthy CD4+ repertoires, and the difference was retained after the putative leukemic clones were removed. TRBV06-family usage was enriched among the top patient clones (8/27) compared with healthy controls (2/35). The sources of patient cells varied, and only six or seven CD4-sorted patient samples were included in the clonality comparison with healthy controls.

At the junction V is shortened by 11 bases and J by 0 bases; bases outside the gene matches: 12. Inclusive of the bounding cysteine and phenylalanine, the CDR3 is 15 residues long. The sequence is cut down to CDR3 DNA, 45 bases in frame from base 1. As encoded in the germline V gene, CDR1 is WSHSY while CDR2 is SAAADI. The sample comprised PBMCs. This receptor was obtained from a man at least 80 years old with CD4+ T-cell large granular lymphocyte leukemia. The V gene is TRBV10-2 and the J gene is TRBJ2-7; 8 bases in between match TRBD2. Read as DNA, the sequence is TGCGCCCTTGGTGAGGCGGGAGGTTACTCCTACGAGCAGTACTTC. This codes for CALGEAGGYSYEQYF.